This passage covers 8 T cell receptor beta chains from one sample sequenced in a study of CD8 T cells in ankylosing spondylitis. Study conclusions and caveats: Within ankylosing spondylitis blood, a TCR beta motif made up of several highly homologous variants appeared to be characteristic.

TCRdb reanalysed the 5' RACE reads using MiXCR and keeps one entry per CDR3 protein. The sample contains around 390,000 distinct CDR3 sequences, approximately 20% of which appear only once. Which antigens these TCRs recognize remains unknown. The sequenced sample consisted of blood, either unsorted or a sorted T cell fraction (not recorded which). All receptors come from a male donor with ankylosing spondylitis.

This chain links TRBV27 with TRBJ2-1; D remains unclear. The CDR3 runs 14 residues. CDR1 and CDR2 (germline): MNHEY, SMNVEV (reference sequence). Trimming took off 5 bases at V and 4 bases at J, with 12 bases between the two ends. The CDR3 reads CASSPRLTYNEQFF. The CDR3 region has the DNA TGTGCCAGCAGTCCCCGACTGACTTACAATGAGCAGTTCTTC.

V and J are TRBV6-1 and TRBJ1-2; 8 bases fit TRBD1. Germline lookup yields CDR1 MNHNS and CDR2 SASEGT. J lost 1 base, V lost 6 bases, and 10 bases had no gene match. The CDR3 is 16 amino acids. This CDR3 is CASSDHGTGLNYGYTF. The CDR3 DNA is TGTGCCAGCAGCGACCACGGGACAGGCCTTAACTATGGCTACACCTTC.

This clonotype was picked up one time. The chain uses TRBV7-9 and TRBJ2-7; D tentatively fits TRBD1 or TRBD2 (5 bases each). The length of the CDR3 is 14 residues. V was pared by 3 bases and J by 6 bases, with 15 bases between. CDR1 is SEHNR and CDR2 is FQNEAQ in the germline V gene (reference sequence). CDR3 sequence: CASSLGSRGGEQYF. CDR3 sequence (DNA): TGTGCCAGCAGCTTGGGGTCCCGGGGCGGCGAGCAGTACTTC.

This clonotype was observed a handful of times. The chain couples TRBV20-1 to TRBJ2-7, with unresolved D. This CDR3 comprises 13 residues. Germline lookup yields CDR1 DFQATT and CDR2 SNEGSKA (reference sequence). The CDR3 DNA reads as TGCAGCGGGTCAAGGGATAGGGACTACGAGCAGTACTTC. Translated, it gives CSGSRDRDYEQYF.

The chain recombines TRBV6-4 with TRBJ2-1, with D perhaps TRBD2 (5 bases). Germline assignment: CDR1 MRHNA and CDR2 SNTAGT. The germline V and J ends were trimmed by 0 bases and 9 bases, with 9 bases remaining between them. The CDR3 consists of 13 residues. The CDR3 reads CASSDSRVGEQFF. The CDR3 nucleotides are TGTGCCAGCAGTGACTCGAGGGTAGGTGAGCAGTTCTTC.

CDR3 sequence: CASSPLGAGVGEKLFF. CDR3 DNA: TGTGCCAGCAGCCCTTTAGGGGCAGGGGTTGGGGAAAAACTGTTTTTT. J is TRBJ1-4 and V is TRBV11-2, with D possibly being TRBD1 (6 bases). The CDR3 sequence is 16 residues long. The V gene lost 5 bases and the J gene lost 8 bases, with 21 bases spanning the gap. Germline lookup yields CDR1 SGHAT and CDR2 FQNNGV.

This clonotype has more than one count but fewer than ten. The J gene is TRBJ2-5, the V gene TRBV5-6; possibly TRBD2 for D (5 bases). Per germline, CDR1 SGHDT and CDR2 YYEEEE. The germline V and J ends were trimmed by 4 bases and 4 bases, with 14 bases remaining between them. CDR3 size: 14 residues. DNA of the CDR3: TGTGCCAGCAGCCCCGTCGGGGATGGAGAGACCCAGTACTTC. Amino acid sequence: CASSPVGDGETQYF.

The chain carries TRBV5-1 and TRBJ2-7; D is ambiguous. CDR1 and CDR2 from the germline V gene are SGHRS and YFSETQ. The V and J ends lost 2 bases and 2 bases respectively, with 11 bases between them. The CDR3 consists of 14 residues. In nucleotides, the CDR3 is TGCGCCAGCAGCTTCCAGGAACGGGCCTACGAGCAGTACTTC. It encodes CASSFQERAYEQYF.